The 18 T cell receptor beta chains reported below all come from one sample, sequenced in a study of T cells in Graves' hyperthyroidism and ophthalmopathy. Amplification of TCR beta CDR3 regions used RNA as the template. The HTBI set primed first-round TCR CDR3 RT-PCR. TCRdb called the multiplex PCR reads again in MiXCR, with one record for every CDR3 protein. The table includes almost 600,000 distinct CDR3 sequences, roughly 50% detected once. Sequencing was done on a sample of peripheral blood or thyroid tissue (not recorded which). The receptors were gathered from a woman younger than 30 with Graves' hyperthyroidism.

The chain is built from TRBV7-3 and TRBJ1-6; D not certain. V lost 5 bases and J lost 14, with 10 bases in between. Germline V gene lookup returns CDR1 SGHTA and CDR2 FQGTGA. This CDR3 region has 11 residues. CDR3 residues: CASSPDTALHF. CDR3 nucleotides: TGTGCCAGCAGCCCTGACACGGCCCTCCACTTT.

This clonotype was detected ten times or more. The genes are TRBV20-1 and TRBJ1-1; D ambiguous. Trimming took off 5 bases at V and 7 bases at J, with 17 bases between the two ends. This CDR3 has 13 residues. The germline V gene encodes CDR1 DFQATT and CDR2 SNEGSKA (reference sequence). This CDR3 is CSASQDLGYEAFF. The CDR3 DNA sequence: TGCAGTGCTTCCCAGGACCTAGGATATGAAGCTTTCTTT.

This clonotype was observed many times. This rearrangement joins TRBV5-4 to TRBJ2-7; 10 bases are shared with TRBD2. Trimming at V came to 5 bases and at J to 5 bases, leaving 10 bases not matched to a gene. In germline, CDR1 is SGHNT, CDR2 YYREEE (reference sequence). The CDR3 length is 15 residues. For the CDR3, the DNA is TGTGCCAGCAGACCGGGGACTAGCGTCGGCGACGAGCAGTACTTC. This codes for CASRPGTSVGDEQYF.

This clonotype was detected only a few times. This chain connects TRBV20-1 to TRBJ2-7, with 9 bases identical to TRBD2. With the DNA end fitting TRBJ2-1 better, the J assignment may be wrong. The CDR3 totals 14 residues. From germline, CDR1 is DFQATT and CDR2 SNEGSKA (reference sequence). In nucleotides, the CDR3 is TGCAGTGCTAGAGATTATGGACTAGCGAGCGAGCAGTTCTTC. Translating gives CSARDYGLASEQFF.

Many counts were recorded for this clonotype. The genes are TRBV11-3 and TRBJ2-2, with unresolved D. Germline CDR1 is SGHNT and CDR2 is YENEEA. The CDR3 has 15 amino acids. The V end was cut by 7 bases, the J end by 5 bases, with 17 bases between. The CDR3 spells CASTLALGGTGELFF. In DNA form, the CDR3 reads TGTGCCAGCACCCTTGCTCTGGGTGGTACCGGGGAGCTGTTTTTT.

Note on this clonotype: This may come from a read error, since a much larger clone is one base off. The conserved final phenylalanine or tryptophan is absent from the CDR3, which likely points to a read error. This rearrangement joins TRBV5-4 to TRBJ1-6; 7 positions agree with TRBD1. The trim removed 6 bases at V and 9 bases at J, leaving 9 bases unmatched. This CDR3 contains 14 residues. Germline values: CDR1 SGHNT, CDR2 YYREEE (reference sequence). DNA for the CDR3: TGTGCCAGCAACTTTGCAGGGGGTCCTTCACCCCTCCACCTT. Amino acids: CASNFAGGPSPLHL.

Comment on this clonotype: A much larger clone differs by one base, so this may be a read error. The chain joins TRBV24-1 to TRBJ2-5, with unresolved D. Per the germline V gene, CDR1 is KGHDR and CDR2 is SFDVKD. The CDR3 loop spans 9 amino acids. Trimming cost V 9 bases and J 2 bases, with 0 bases left between them. The CDR3 nucleotides are TGTGCCACCCAAGAGACCCAGTACTTC. Its protein is CATQETQYF.

The V call is TRBV7-2, the J call TRBJ2-7, with a possible D match to TRBD2 (5 bases). This CDR3 is built from 16 residues. Germline CDR1 reads SGHTA; CDR2 reads FQGNSA. Trimming cost V 1 base and J 0 bases, with 13 bases left between them. The CDR3 sequence is CASSLGLALSSYEQYF. In DNA, the CDR3 is TGTGCCAGCAGCTTAGGGCTAGCTCTTAGCTCCTACGAGCAGTACTTC. Variable domain in full (rest from reference TRBV7-2 and TRBJ2-7): GAGVSQSPSNKVTEKGKDVELRCDPISGHTALYWYRQSLGQGLEFLIYFQGNSAPDKSGLPSDRFSAERTGGSVSTLTIQRTQQEDSAVYLCASSLGLALSSYEQYFGPGTRLTVT.

The rearrangement uses TRBV3-1 and TRBJ2-7; 9 nucleotides match TRBD2. CDR1 is LGHDT and CDR2 is YNNKEL in the germline V gene (reference sequence). This CDR3 has 16 amino acids. V gave up 4 bases and J gave up 3 bases; unmatched junction bases: 10. The chain's CDR3 is CASSPYMTSGVYEQYF. The CDR3 bases are TGTGCCAGCAGCCCCTATATGACTAGCGGAGTCTACGAGCAGTACTTC.

The chain links TRBV20-1 to TRBJ1-4, with 10 bases lining up with TRBD1. The length of the CDR3 is 15 residues. Germline loops: CDR1 DFQATT, CDR2 SNEGSKA (reference sequence). J lost 7 bases, V lost 6 bases, and 11 bases had no gene match. The CDR3 nucleotides read TGCAGTGCGAGGGACAGGGGAAAAGAGGGTGAAAAACTGTTTTTT. Translated: CSARDRGKEGEKLFF.

This clonotype came up many times. The V and J genes are TRBV29-1 and TRBJ1-2; 7 bases match TRBD1. CDR3 length equals 15 residues. Germline CDR1 and CDR2: SQVTM and ANQGSEA. The V segment lost 0 bases and the J segment 4 bases; nucleotides outside the gene matches: 8. The CDR3 bases are TGCAGCGTTGAAGATAGGGGGCGCGTAAGCTATGGCTACACCTTC. This gives the protein CSVEDRGRVSYGYTF.

CDR3 sequence reads: CASRGNLGQGQETQYF. CDR3 nucleotides: TGTGCCAGCAGGGGCAACTTGGGACAGGGACAAGAGACCCAGTACTTC. The rearrangement uses TRBV2 and TRBJ2-5; 9 positions agree with TRBD1. V trimming: 6 bases; J trimming: 2 bases; junction bases outside the gene matches: 10. This CDR3 spans 16 amino acids. CDR1 is SNHLY, CDR2 FYNNEI, per germline.

The rearrangement uses TRBV18 and TRBJ1-1, with a tentative D call TRBD1 (5 bases). Trimming shortened V by 3 bases and J by 5 bases, and 13 bases separated the two germline ends. CDR3 length: 14 residues. The germline gives CDR1 KGHSH, CDR2 LQKENI. The CDR3 nucleotides are TGTGCCAGCTCACCCCCTACTGACAGAACTGAAGCTTTCTTT. Its translation is CASSPPTDRTEAFF.

In its sample, this clonotype was seen many times. The chain has TRBV20-1 and TRBJ2-7; the match to TRBD2 covers 11 bases. The CDR3 spans 15 residues. V dropped 5 bases and J dropped 6; count of bases not matched to a gene: 12. Germline-derived CDR1 and CDR2 are DFQATT and SNEGSKA (reference sequence). In nucleotides, the CDR3 is TGCAGTGCTTACCGACCATTAGCGGGAGGGCTCGAGCAGTACTTC. Translation gives CSAYRPLAGGLEQYF.

The chain carries TRBV6-2 or TRBV6-3 and TRBJ1-1; D is possibly TRBD1 (6 bases). Germline CDR1 MNHEY, CDR2 SVGEGT. The length of the CDR3 is 13 residues. V was shortened by 5 bases and J by 5 bases, with 12 bases between the two germline ends. The CDR3 spells CASSLRGWTEAFF. The CDR3 DNA follows: TGTGCCAGCAGTCTCAGGGGATGGACTGAAGCTTTCTTT.

In its sample, this clonotype was seen many times. The V call is TRBV2, the J call TRBJ1-2; D unclear. Germline V lookup: CDR1 SNHLY, CDR2 FYNNEI. Trimming shortened V by 3 bases and J by 4 bases, and 9 bases separated the two germline ends. The CDR3 is 13 residues long. CDR3 sequence (DNA): TGTGCCAGCAGTGAGTCAGTCCCCTATGGCTACACCTTC. Protein sequence: CASSESVPYGYTF.

Worth noting for this clonotype: A read error is possible here, since a much larger clone lies one base away. This CDR3 is missing its conserved last phenylalanine or tryptophan, likely due to a read error. This rearrangement joins TRBV9 to TRBJ1-1, with D perhaps matching TRBD1 (5 bases). The CDR3 extends over 13 amino acids. Germline CDR1 is SGDLS and CDR2 is YYNGEE. V was cut by 4 bases and J by 5 bases, with 12 bases left in between. The DNA for the CDR3 is TGTGCCAGCAGCTTTCGGGGGGAAACTGAAGCTTTCTCT. The encoded protein is CASSFRGETEAFS.

This clonotype came up many times. The V gene is TRBV3-1, the J gene TRBJ2-7; D remains ambiguous. This CDR3 region has 11 residues. Trimming pared 1 base from V and 9 bases from J, leaving 7 bases between. Per germline, CDR1 LGHDT and CDR2 YNNKEL (reference sequence). Here the CDR3 DNA reads TGTGCCAGCAGCCAAGCCACCTTGCAGTACTTC. Translating it yields CASSQATLQYF.